Listed below are T cell receptor beta chains from one sample, sequenced in a study of blood T cell repertoires in COVID-19. Some clones are missing from TCRdb's copy, which holds only in-frame ones; the method was immunoSEQ multiplex PCR. This sample has over 120,000 clones, with roughly 83% found just once. The sample was peripheral blood. The receptors here all came from a woman in her 70s with COVID-19, enrolled during active disease. The CDR3 runs from the conserved cysteine through the conserved F or W. The order of the fields is clone size, D gene, J gene, V gene, CDR3 DNA, CDR3 protein. The D gene is left open where the match is weak. Clone size is given for some rows only: seen once, a few or many times, or a class if the clone is expanded.

size: once; D: -; J: TRBJ1-6; V: TRBV28; DNA: TGTGCCAGCAGTTTCGTTCGACAGACCGGGTCGTCCCTCCACTTT; CDR3: CASSFVRQTGSSLHF
size: -; D: TRBD1; J: TRBJ1-3; V: TRBV5-1; DNA: TGCGCCAGCAGTCGGGGACAGGCACCGACTAATTCTGGAAACACCATATATTTT; CDR3: CASSRGQAPTNSGNTIYF
size: once; D: -; J: TRBJ1-2; V: TRBV30; DNA: TGTGCCTGGACCGGACGGGACTTAGCTAACTATGGCTACACCTTC; CDR3: CAWTGRDLANYGYTF
size: -; D: -; J: TRBJ1-6; V: TRBV5-1; DNA: TGCGCCAGCAGCCAGGGGACAACAAATTCACCCCTCCACTTT; CDR3: CASSQGTTNSPLHF
size: -; D: TRBD1; J: TRBJ2-7; V: TRBV7-2; DNA: TGTGCCAGCAGCCCGGACAGGATCCTTGACTACGAGCAGTACTTC; CDR3: CASSPDRILDYEQYF
size: -; D: -; J: TRBJ2-1; V: TRBV4-2; DNA: TGTGCCAGCAGCCAAACCCTTGTCGGGGGGCCGTACAATGAGCAGTTCTTC; CDR3: CASSQTLVGGPYNEQFF
size: -; D: TRBD2; J: TRBJ2-1; V: TRBV27; DNA: TGTGCCAGCAGTTGGGGCGGGGGACCTTACAATGAGCAGTTCTTC; CDR3: CASSWGGGPYNEQFF
size: -; D: -; J: TRBJ2-2; V: TRBV7-9; DNA: TGTGCCAGCAGCTGGACGGGGGCCGGGGAGCTGTTTTTT; CDR3: CASSWTGAGELFF
size: few; D: -; J: TRBJ1-4; V: TRBV9; DNA: TGTGCCAGCAGCGCCTCACAGGGTGGTGAAAAACTGTTTTTT; CDR3: CASSASQGGEKLFF
size: -; D: -; J: TRBJ2-7; V: TRBV5-1; DNA: TGCGCCAGCAGGGGAGACTCCAGACCCCAAGGGTCCTACGAGCAGTACTTC; CDR3: CASRGDSRPQGSYEQYF
size: -; D: -; J: TRBJ2-1; V: TRBV29-1; DNA: TGCAGCGTTGAAGGAGAAGATAGCCCTTATTACAATGAGCAGTTCTTC; CDR3: CSVEGEDSPYYNEQFF
size: -; D: TRBD2; J: TRBJ2-1; V: TRBV27; DNA: TGTGCCAGCAGTCCCTTGCGGGTTCCCATAGCGGGGGGGGCCTACAATGAGCAGTTCTTC; CDR3: CASSPLRVPIAGGAYNEQFF
size: -; D: TRBD2; J: TRBJ2-1; V: TRBV27; DNA: TGTGCCAGCAGTCCGGGGGGAGCGGGGGGGCGAGAGCAGTTCTTC; CDR3: CASSPGGAGGREQFF
size: few; D: -; J: TRBJ1-3; V: TRBV10-2; DNA: TGCGCCAGCAGCCAGGGCCGGGGAAACACCATATATTTT; CDR3: CASSQGRGNTIYF
size: -; D: TRBD2; J: TRBJ2-7; V: TRBV3-1/TRBV3-2; DNA: TGTGCCAGCAGCCGGACCCCCCTGGGAGGGGCCCTCTACGAGCAGTACTTC; CDR3: CASSRTPLGGALYEQYF
size: -; D: -; J: TRBJ1-1; V: TRBV18; DNA: TGTGCCAGCTCACCGATGGCCGGGGACACTGAAGCTTTCTTT; CDR3: CASSPMAGDTEAFF
size: once; D: -; J: TRBJ1-4; V: TRBV5-1; DNA: TGCGCCAGCAGCTCGGGGGGCTCAACTAATGAAAAACTGTTTTTT; CDR3: CASSSGGSTNEKLFF
size: -; D: -; J: TRBJ1-6; V: TRBV5-6; DNA: TGTGCCAGCAGCTTCGGGGCGGGGGATTCACCCCTCCACTTT; CDR3: CASSFGAGDSPLHF
size: -; D: -; J: TRBJ2-3; V: TRBV7-9; DNA: TGTGCCAGCAGCTTGGGCGTAGGTATGAGTGGCACAGATACGCAGTATTTT; CDR3: CASSLGVGMSGTDTQYF
size: -; D: -; J: TRBJ1-4; V: TRBV6-6; DNA: TGTGCCAGCAGTTACGTGCAGGGTGGTGAAAAACTGTTTTTT; CDR3: CASSYVQGGEKLFF
size: few; D: TRBD1; J: TRBJ1-6; V: TRBV15; DNA: TGTGCCACCAGCAGGGACCCGGACAGGGGTAATTCACCCCTCCACTTT; CDR3: CATSRDPDRGNSPLHF
size: -; D: TRBD1; J: TRBJ2-5; V: TRBV5-1; DNA: TGCGCCAGCAGCTTGGAAGGGACAGGGGGTGGGGAGACCCAGTACTTC; CDR3: CASSLEGTGGGETQYF
size: -; D: TRBD1; J: TRBJ2-2; V: TRBV28; DNA: TGTGCCAGCAGCAGACAGGGGGCTCACACCGGGGAGCTGTTTTTT; CDR3: CASSRQGAHTGELFF
size: few; D: TRBD2; J: TRBJ2-3; V: TRBV28; DNA: TGTGCCAGCAGTTTATCCCGGGGGGGCCGCACAGATACGCAGTATTTT; CDR3: CASSLSRGGRTDTQYF
size: once; D: -; J: TRBJ2-3; V: TRBV7-2; DNA: TGTGCCAGCAGCTTAGTCGGCGGGCTAGCGAGTAGAGATACGCAGTATTTT; CDR3: CASSLVGGLASRDTQYF
size: -; D: TRBD2; J: TRBJ2-1; V: TRBV5-1; DNA: TGCGCCAGCAGCTTGGAACCGGGGGGGCACTATGAGCAGTTCTTC; CDR3: CASSLEPGGHYEQFF
size: -; D: TRBD1; J: TRBJ1-2; V: TRBV5-6; DNA: TGTGCCAGCAGCTTGGGACAGGGGCCCTATGGCTACACCTTC; CDR3: CASSLGQGPYGYTF
size: -; D: TRBD1; J: TRBJ1-5; V: TRBV6-2/TRBV6-3; DNA: TGTGCCAGCAGTTCTCGACAGGGTGGTCAGCCCCAGCATTTT; CDR3: CASSSRQGGQPQHF
size: once; D: TRBD2; J: TRBJ2-7; V: TRBV6-1; DNA: TGTGCCAGCAGTGAGGCGCCTAGCGGGGCCTACGAGCAGTACTTC; CDR3: CASSEAPSGAYEQYF
size: -; D: TRBD1; J: TRBJ1-6; V: TRBV7-9; DNA: TGTGCCAGCAGCCGGGACAGTGAAAATTCACCCCTCCACTTT; CDR3: CASSRDSENSPLHF
size: -; D: TRBD1; J: TRBJ2-7; V: TRBV2; DNA: TGTGCCAGCGGCCGGGACAGGGGATCCTACGAGCAGTACTTC; CDR3: CASGRDRGSYEQYF
size: -; D: -; J: TRBJ1-1; V: TRBV2; DNA: TGTGCCAGCAGTGAAAGAGTAGGGAGGGGTACTGAAGCTTTCTTT; CDR3: CASSERVGRGTEAFF
size: -; D: -; J: TRBJ1-5; V: TRBV30; DNA: TGTGCCTGGAGTGTATATGGGGCTACCTTCCCTAGCAATCAGCCCCAGCATTTT; CDR3: CAWSVYGATFPSNQPQHF
size: -; D: -; J: TRBJ1-1; V: TRBV5-5; DNA: TGTGCCAGCACCCTCCCGGAAAACAGCGGGAGGGCTGAAGCTTTCTTT; CDR3: CASTLPENSGRAEAFF
size: -; D: TRBD1; J: TRBJ1-2; V: TRBV7-8; DNA: TGTGCCAGCAGCCCTGGACAGGGAGGCTACACCTTC; CDR3: CASSPGQGGYTF
size: -; D: -; J: TRBJ2-1; V: TRBV12-3/TRBV12-4; DNA: TGTGCCAGCAGTTTAGCAGGGAGGAATGAGCAGTTCTTC; CDR3: CASSLAGRNEQFF
size: -; D: -; J: TRBJ1-3; V: TRBV7-8; DNA: TGTGCCAGCAGCTTAGCGGCCGGCTGGGAGGGCACCATATATTTT; CDR3: CASSLAAGWEGTIYF
size: -; D: TRBD2; J: TRBJ2-5; V: TRBV5-1; DNA: TGCGCCAGCAGCTCCGGCCCCCGGGGGGGCCAAGAGACCCAGTACTTC; CDR3: CASSSGPRGGQETQYF
size: few; D: TRBD2; J: TRBJ2-7; V: TRBV27; DNA: TGTGCCAGCAGTGTTAGCGGGGGGCCCTCCTACGAGCAGTACTTC; CDR3: CASSVSGGPSYEQYF
size: few; D: TRBD1; J: TRBJ1-1; V: TRBV6-2/TRBV6-3; DNA: TGTGCCAGCAGTTACTCGTTAACAGGGGCTGAAGCTTTCTTT; CDR3: CASSYSLTGAEAFF
size: -; D: TRBD1; J: TRBJ2-3; V: TRBV5-1; DNA: TGCGCCAGCAGCCGGGACAGAGGAAAAGATACGCAGTATTTT; CDR3: CASSRDRGKDTQYF
size: -; D: -; J: TRBJ2-3; V: TRBV5-8; DNA: TGTGCCAGCAGCTTGGGACAGGCCTGGGGGCATAGCACAGATACGCAGTATTTT; CDR3: CASSLGQAWGHSTDTQYF
size: few; D: -; J: TRBJ1-6; V: TRBV21-1; DNA: TGTGCCAGCCTCCCCCAACAAAGCTCCTATAATTCACCCCTCCACTTT; CDR3: CASLPQQSSYNSPLHF
size: -; D: -; J: TRBJ2-6; V: TRBV6-2/TRBV6-3; DNA: TGTGCCAGCAGTCCGATGCGGGGGCCCGGGGCCAACGTCCTGACTTTC; CDR3: CASSPMRGPGANVLTF
size: once; D: TRBD1; J: TRBJ2-3; V: TRBV11-3; DNA: TGTGCCAGCAGCTTAGAACAGGGGTGCACAGATACGCAGTATTTT; CDR3: CASSLEQGCTDTQYF
size: -; D: -; J: TRBJ1-5; V: TRBV27; DNA: TGTGCCAGCAGTTTCCAGGGGCATCAGCCCCAGCATTTT; CDR3: CASSFQGHQPQHF
size: -; D: -; J: TRBJ1-3; V: TRBV3-1/TRBV3-2; DNA: TGTGCCAGCAGCCAAGATAGGAACAGGGCTGGAAACACCATATATTTT; CDR3: CASSQDRNRAGNTIYF
size: -; D: TRBD1; J: TRBJ1-1; V: TRBV6-1; DNA: TGTGCCAGCAGTGAAAGACAGGGGGTTAGGACTGAAGCTTTCTTT; CDR3: CASSERQGVRTEAFF